The 28 T cell receptor beta chains given below trace back to one sample, sequenced in a study of brain T cells in children with intractable seizures. Clones were read by immunoSEQ multiplex PCR, and TCRdb kept only the in-frame ones, dropping some. The repertoire holds 300,000 to 400,000 clones, with over 90% as singletons. The time point was: blood from clinic visit 5 months post-surgery; TSC patient then seizure free. The source material was peripheral blood, sampled roughly 5 months after surgery. Receptor source: a boy in the first two years of life with tuberous sclerosis and intractable seizures.

This chain links TRBV6-6 with TRBJ1-5; a weak D match, TRBD1 (6 bases). The CDR3 sequence is 16 residues long. Germline V gene data show CDR1 as MNHNY and CDR2 as SVGAGI (reference sequence). V lost 10 bases and J lost 5, with 24 bases in between. The CDR3 loop reads CATLLGGAKDYQPQHF. DNA of the CDR3: TGTGCCACTCTCCTTGGGGGGGCGAAGGATTATCAGCCCCAGCATTTT.

CDR3 loop: CASSFRDRGHNEQFF. The CDR3 DNA reads as TGTGCCAGCAGTTTCCGGGACAGGGGGCACAATGAGCAGTTCTTC. This chain uses TRBV6-5 with TRBJ2-1; 12 bases map to TRBD1. The J segment lost 5 bases and the V segment lost 4 bases, leaving 3 bases of the junction unmatched. Germline V gene data show CDR1 as MNHEY and CDR2 as SVGAGI. The CDR3 is made up of 15 amino acids.

This clone was seen a handful of times. The chain carries TRBV5-6 and TRBJ1-6; the match to TRBD1 covers 9 bases. V trimming: 4 bases; J trimming: 8 bases; junction bases outside the gene matches: 10. Germline values: CDR1 SGHDT, CDR2 YYEEEE. The CDR3 is 16 residues long. CDR3 in amino acids: CASSVDRGFFDSPLHF. CDR3 nucleotide sequence: TGTGCCAGCAGCGTGGACAGGGGTTTCTTTGATTCACCCCTCCACTTT.

The chain combines TRBV3-1 (or the pseudogene TRBV3-2) with TRBJ2-4; D gene uncertain. V was trimmed by 3 bases and J by 0 bases, leaving 6 bases between them. The CDR3 runs to 14 residues. The germline CDR1 and CDR2 sequences are LGHDT and YNNKEL (reference sequence). The CDR3 reads CASSQQIAKNIQYF. The CDR3 DNA reads as TGTGCCAGCAGCCAGCAGATAGCCAAAAACATTCAGTACTTC.

In this sample, this clone turned up once. The chain is built from TRBV3-1 (or the pseudogene TRBV3-2) and TRBJ1-4; D gene ambiguous. Germline lookup yields CDR1 LGHDT and CDR2 YNNKEL (reference sequence). The CDR3 is 14 residues long. The V end lost 9 bases, the J end lost 8 bases, and 19 bases lay between the germline ends. DNA of the CDR3: TGTGCCAGTCAACAAAGCGGGGTTGGGGAAAAACTGTTTTTT. It codes for CASQQSGVGEKLFF.

The CDR3 sequence: CASSKGQSDNSPLHF. The CDR3 DNA reads as TGTGCCAGCAGCAAAGGACAAAGCGACAATTCACCCCTCCACTTT. The V and J genes are TRBV5-6 and TRBJ1-6; a weak D match, TRBD1 (5 bases). This CDR3 region has 15 residues. V shed 4 bases and J shed 7 bases, with 15 bases lying between them. Germline CDR1 is SGHDT and CDR2 is YYEEEE.

This clone was observed a handful of times. The chain uses TRBV5-4 and TRBJ1-1; 9 bases are shared with TRBD1. The CDR3 length is 15 residues. Trimming removed 2 bases from V and 6 bases from J; junction bases left unmatched: 8. Looked up from germline, CDR1 is SGHNT and CDR2 is YYREEE (reference sequence). Here the CDR3 reads CASSFGDRVVAEAFF. Here the CDR3 DNA reads TGTGCCAGCAGCTTTGGGGACAGGGTTGTCGCTGAAGCTTTCTTT.

The chain links TRBV4-2 to TRBJ1-1, with 7 nucleotides matching TRBD1. The CDR3 contains 14 residues. Germline CDR1 and CDR2: LGHNA and YNFKEQ. With 2 bases clipped from V and 3 bases from J, the junction kept 3 bases outside the gene matches. CDR3 loop: CASSQRQGDTEAFF. The CDR3 nucleotides are TGTGCCAGCAGCCAAAGGCAGGGGGACACTGAAGCTTTCTTT.

V is TRBV6-5 and J is TRBJ1-2, with TRBD1 identical over 9 bases. Germline values: CDR1 MNHEY, CDR2 SVGAGI. CDR3 size: 13 residues. V was clipped by 10 bases and J by 3 bases; unmatched bases: 6. The CDR3 DNA is TGTGCCACTACCAGGGACAGGGACTATGGCTACACCTTC. Translating gives CATTRDRDYGYTF.

The chain uses TRBV3-1 (or the pseudogene TRBV3-2) and TRBJ2-5; D remains ambiguous. V lost 2 bases, J lost 4 bases, and 5 bases lay in between. CDR3 size: 12 residues. Per the germline V gene, CDR1 is LGHDT and CDR2 is YNNKEL (reference sequence). The CDR3 is CASSQLGETQYF. CDR3 DNA sequence: TGTGCCAGCAGCCAACTAGGAGAGACCCAGTACTTC.

This sequence joins TRBV5-8 and TRBJ2-7, with 7 bases aligning to TRBD1. The V gene's germline CDR1 is SGHTS and CDR2 YDEGEE. The junction had 3 bases not matched to a gene; V was cut back by 9 bases and J by 3 bases. This CDR3 region has 11 residues. The CDR3 bases are TGTGCCATGAGACAGGGCTACGAGCAGTACTTC. Translated: CAMRQGYEQYF.

The chain uses TRBV28 and TRBJ1-5; D perhaps matches TRBD1 (6 bases). This CDR3 spans 15 amino acids. Per the germline V gene, CDR1 is MDHEN and CDR2 is SYDVKM. Trimming took 6 bases from V and 5 from J, leaving 17 bases between them. CDR3 bases: TGTGCCAGCAGCCACCTAGCAGGGGAGGATCAGCCCCAGCATTTT. Residues: CASSHLAGEDQPQHF.

The chain uses TRBV7-2 and TRBJ1-2; D gene unclear. CDR1 SGHTA and CDR2 FQGNSA come from the germline V gene. Trimming stripped 0 bases from V and 1 base from J, with 12 bases between. CDR3 length: 16 residues. The CDR3 region is CASSLATGFLNYGYTF. The CDR3 DNA is TGTGCCAGCAGCTTAGCGACGGGTTTCCTTAACTATGGCTACACCTTC.

This sequence joins TRBV9 and TRBJ1-2; no reliable D call. The CDR3 has 12 residues. Germline assignment: CDR1 SGDLS and CDR2 YYNGEE. Trimming left V 4 bases short and J 3 bases short, with 7 bases between. CDR3 in amino acids: CASSSVDYGYTF. Here the CDR3 DNA reads TGTGCCAGCAGCAGTGTCGACTATGGCTACACCTTC.

The V call is TRBV21-1, the J call TRBJ2-3; TRBD2, as called in the table, went unchecked against the DNA. TRBV21-1 counts as a pseudogene. The CDR3 spans 13 residues. CDR3 protein: CAILPKIADTQYF. The CDR3 DNA follows: TGTGCCATCCTTCCTAAAATCGCGGATACGCAGTATTTT.

J is TRBJ2-7 and V is TRBV11-2; D not certain. Looked up from germline, CDR1 is SGHAT and CDR2 is FQNNGV. The CDR3 totals 17 residues. Trimming removed 2 bases from V and 6 bases from J, with 23 bases in between. The CDR3 nucleotides are TGTGCCAGCAGCTTATTCCCCCCCCGAGGCAGAGTGAGCGAGCAGTACTTC. Its protein is CASSLFPPRGRVSEQYF.

A single count supports this clone. J is TRBJ2-1 and V is TRBV15, with 8 positions matching TRBD2. The germline V gene has CDR1 LNHNV and CDR2 YYDKDF (reference sequence). The CDR3 loop spans 17 amino acids. The V and J ends lost 3 bases and 3 bases, in that order; junction bases with no gene match: 10. In DNA form, the CDR3 reads TGTGCCACCAGCAGCTCTCTTGGGCTAGCGGGCTACAATGAGCAGTTCTTC. It encodes CATSSSLGLAGYNEQFF.

The chain joins TRBV6-4 to TRBJ2-7; D not certain. The germline CDR1 and CDR2 sequences are MRHNA and SNTAGT. The CDR3 length is 16 residues. V shed 0 bases and J shed 0 bases, with 12 bases lying between them. CDR3 in DNA: TGTGCCAGCAGTGACTCTGGGTCGGTGAGCTCCTACGAGCAGTACTTC. This gives the protein CASSDSGSVSSYEQYF.

This clone occurred once. The CDR3 region is CASSLTPGTNSPLHF. The CDR3 DNA follows: TGTGCCAGCAGCTTAACTCCAGGGACAAATTCACCCCTCCACTTT. The gene calls are TRBV11-2 and TRBJ1-6, with a weak D call TRBD1 (6 bases). The V gene lost 2 bases and the J gene lost 7 bases, with 12 bases spanning the gap. The CDR3 extends over 15 amino acids. Germline CDR1 and CDR2: SGHAT and FQNNGV.

The chain has TRBV7-2 and TRBJ2-7; 7 positions agree with TRBD1. The germline V gene has CDR1 SGHTA and CDR2 FQGNSA. The CDR3 extends over 15 amino acids. Losses at the gene ends were 1 base for V and 4 bases for J; bases not matched to a gene: 7. The CDR3 DNA reads as TGTGCCAGCAGCTTAGGAGGAAGGGGGCTATACGAGCAGTACTTC. It translates to CASSLGGRGLYEQYF.

The rearrangement links TRBV19 to TRBJ2-1, with D perhaps assigned TRBD1 or TRBD2 (5 bases each). CDR1 is LNHDA and CDR2 is SQIVND in the germline V gene (reference sequence). V lost 3 bases and J 8 bases, leaving 29 bases between the germline ends. The CDR3 extends over 19 amino acids. The CDR3 DNA follows: TGTGCCAGTAGTATGATCTCTTTGAGGGGCCTTATTGCTTTGCATGAGCAGTTCTTC. Translating gives CASSMISLRGLIALHEQFF.

This chain connects TRBV5-6 to TRBJ1-2; 7 nucleotides line up with TRBD1. CDR3 size: 11 residues. J lost 12 bases, V lost 4 bases, and 6 bases had no gene match. The germline V gene has CDR1 SGHDT and CDR2 YYEEEE. The DNA of the CDR3 is TGTGCCAGCAGCACGACAGGGCGAAACACCTTC. This sequence encodes CASSTTGRNTF. The full variable domain, in which reference TRBV5-6 and TRBJ1-2 provide the parts outside the CDR3, is DAGVTQSPTHLIKTRGQQVTLRCSPKSGHDTVSWYQQALGQGPQFIFQYYEEEERQRGNFPDRFSGHQFPNYSSELNVNALLLGDSALYLCASSTTGRNTFGSGTRLTVV.

The chain is built from TRBV19 and TRBJ2-1; no reliable D call. In germline, CDR1 is LNHDA, CDR2 SQIVND (reference sequence). The CDR3 consists of 13 residues. V was shortened by 3 bases and J by 4 bases, with 7 bases between the two germline ends. In nucleotides, the CDR3 is TGTGCCAGTAGTATGAAGATTTACAATGAGCAGTTCTTC. Its translation: CASSMKIYNEQFF.

The V and J genes are TRBV13 and TRBJ2-7; D uncertain. The CDR3 has 12 amino acids. Between the trimmed V and J ends, which lost 1 base and 2 bases, there was a span of 3 bases. Germline V gene data show CDR1 as PRHDT and CDR2 as FYEKMQ (reference sequence). As DNA, the CDR3 is TGTGCCAGCAGCTTAGCCCCCTACGAGCAGTACTTC. This gives the protein CASSLAPYEQYF.

The V gene is TRBV12-5, the J gene TRBJ2-1; maybe TRBD1 (5 bases). Germline V gene lookup returns CDR1 LGHNT and CDR2 FRNRAP. V was clipped by 2 bases and J by 1 base, with 18 bases between them. The CDR3 spans 18 residues. CDR3 sequence reads: CASGLLFGSDKSYNEQFF. The CDR3, as DNA: TGTGCTAGTGGTTTGCTATTCGGGTCGGACAAATCCTACAATGAGCAGTTCTTC.

This chain connects TRBV9 to TRBJ2-3; D is perhaps TRBD1 (6 bases). V lost 0 bases and J lost 5, with 13 bases in between. Germline values: CDR1 SGDLS, CDR2 YYNGEE. CDR3 size: 15 residues. The CDR3 is CASSVGGAGVDTQYF. CDR3 DNA sequence: TGTGCCAGCAGCGTAGGAGGGGCAGGGGTAGATACGCAGTATTTT.

The V gene is TRBV3-1 (or the pseudogene TRBV3-2), the J gene TRBJ1-3; D remains ambiguous. The CDR3 runs to 15 residues. The ends were cut back, 5 bases at V and 7 bases at J, with 18 bases in the middle. Germline CDR1 LGHDT, CDR2 YNNKEL (reference sequence). The CDR3 region is CASSLTGRSGNTIYF. CDR3 nucleotide sequence: TGTGCCAGCAGCTTGACCGGGAGGAGCGGGAACACCATATATTTT.

V usage is TRBV6-1 and J usage is TRBJ2-7; tentative D call: TRBD1 (6 bases). CDR1 MNHNS and CDR2 SASEGT come from the germline V gene. The CDR3 runs 16 residues. V was clipped by 3 bases and J by 4 bases, with 19 bases between them. The CDR3 here is CASSEISTGLSYEQYF. The CDR3 DNA reads TGTGCCAGCAGTGAGATCTCGACAGGTCTGTCGTACGAGCAGTACTTC.